The rows below give T cell receptor beta chains drawn from one sample of a study of T-cell reconstitution after alpha-beta-depleted transplantation in children. TCRdb analysed the PCR reads with MiXCR anew, one entry per CDR3 protein. In the table there are 210,000 or so distinct CDR3 sequences, about 11% of which are singletons. Sequencing used PBMCs, obtained before TCRalphabeta/CD19-depleted stem cell transplant. The receptor source for this set is a child under two years old with acute myeloid leukemia, due to receive a stem cell transplant. Both conserved end residues are part of each CDR3. D genes are given only for firm matches. Size tells how often a clone was seen (once, few, many) or the class of an expanded clone, and some rows leave it out.

abundance	v_gene	j_gene	len	d_gene	CDR3nt	CDR3aa
many	TRBV9	TRBJ2-7	15	TRBD2	TGTGCCAGCAGCATTACTAGCGGGTTCCGGAACGAGCAGTACTTC	CASSITSGFRNEQYF
-	TRBV6-1	TRBJ2-1	14	-	TGTGCCAGCAGCCCACAGGAAACCTACAATGAGCAGTTCTTC	CASSPQETYNEQFF
many	TRBV9	TRBJ2-2	17	TRBD2	TGTGCCAGCAGCTTGGGACTAGCGGGACCCTACACCGGGGAGCTGTTTTTT	CASSLGLAGPYTGELFF
many	TRBV2	TRBJ2-5	12	-	TGTGCCAGCAGGTTGGCGGGAGAGACCCAGTACTTC	CASRLAGETQYF
few	TRBV5-1	TRBJ1-6	12	-	TGCGCCGGCGGTGGGGTGGGGCCACCCCTCCACTTT	CAGGGVGPPLHF
many	TRBV12-3/TRBV12-4	TRBJ2-2	15	TRBD2	TGTGCCAGCGCCCCTAGGACTAGCGGGAGAGTAGAGCTGTTTTTT	CASAPRTSGRVELFF
many	TRBV5-1	TRBJ2-3	13	-	TGCGCCAGCAAGGGAGCCAGCACAGATACGCAGTATTTT	CASKGASTDTQYF
many	TRBV20-1	TRBJ2-1	13	-	TGCAGTGCTAGACCCCTAGAGGGGAATGAGCAGTTCTTC	CSARPLEGNEQFF
few	TRBV23-1	TRBJ2-1	18	TRBD2	TGCGCCAGCAGTCAATCGGGACTAGCGGGCCCAGCCTACAATGAGCAGTTCTTC	CASSQSGLAGPAYNEQFF
many	TRBV20-1	TRBJ1-3	14	-	TGCAGTGCTAAACTCGGGACGTTCGGAAACACCATATATTTT	CSAKLGTFGNTIYF
many	TRBV5-1	TRBJ2-4	15	TRBD1	TGCGCCAGCTATACAGGGGAAGGAGCCAAAAACATTCAGTACTTC	CASYTGEGAKNIQYF
many	TRBV24-1	TRBJ2-5	14	-	TGTGCCACCAGTGATCCCCCCCTGGAAGAGACCCAGTACTTC	CATSDPPLEETQYF
many	TRBV12-3/TRBV12-4	TRBJ2-7	14	TRBD1	TGTGCCAGCAGTCTACAGGGGATCGCCTACGAGCAGTACTTC	CASSLQGIAYEQYF
-	TRBV7-2	TRBJ2-1	12	-	TGTGCCAGCAGGGACCTATACAATGAGCAGTTCTTC	CASRDLYNEQFF
many	TRBV14	TRBJ2-1	13	TRBD2	TGTGCCAGCAGCGGGACTAAATACAATGAGCAGTTCTTC	CASSGTKYNEQFF
many	TRBV4-1	TRBJ1-3	14	-	TGCGCCTCGGGGGCGGCGAGCTCTGGAAACACCATATATTTT	CASGAASSGNTIYF
many	TRBV5-1	TRBJ2-4	14	-	TGCGCCAGCAGCTTGACGGCAGGGGAAAACATTCAGTACTTC	CASSLTAGENIQYF
many	TRBV24-1	TRBJ2-1	15	TRBD2	TGTGCCACCAGTGATTCTGCGGGAGGCCCGGGTGAGCAGTTCTTC	CATSDSAGGPGEQFF
many	TRBV7-9	TRBJ1-4	15	-	TGTGCCAGCAGCTTACTCTCCGGGACACAAGAAAAACTGTTTTTT	CASSLLSGTQEKLFF
few	TRBV27	TRBJ2-1	16	-	TGTGCCAGCAGTTTATGGTCGGGGTCCTCCTACAATGAGCAGTTCTTC	CASSLWSGSSYNEQFF
-	TRBV30	TRBJ2-5	14	TRBD2	TGTGCCTGGAGTGCCGGGACTAGCGGGAGTGACCAGTACTTC	CAWSAGTSGSDQYF
many	TRBV5-4	TRBJ1-6	12	-	TGTGCCAGCAGCCTCGGGACGGAGCCCCTCCACTTT	CASSLGTEPLHF
-	TRBV4-1	TRBJ1-5	14	TRBD1	TGCGCCAGCAGCCCGACAGGGAGGGGGCAGCCCCAGCATTTT	CASSPTGRGQPQHF
many	TRBV7-2	TRBJ1-2	14	TRBD1	TGTGCCAGCAGCCCCAGGGGGACGATCTATGGCTACACCTTC	CASSPRGTIYGYTF
many	TRBV12-5	TRBJ2-1	18	-	TGTGCTAGTGGTTTGGTAGTGGAAAGGGGCCTTTCTGACAATGAGCAGTTCTTC	CASGLVVERGLSDNEQFF
many	TRBV3-1	TRBJ2-1	13	-	TGTGCCAGCAGCCTAACGAAAGATACCGAGCAGTTCTTC	CASSLTKDTEQFF
many	TRBV20-1	TRBJ2-2	16	TRBD2	TGCAGTGCTAGGATGCCTAGCGGGAGTTATTCCGGGGAGCTGTTTTTT	CSARMPSGSYSGELFF
many	TRBV11-2	TRBJ2-1	17	-	TGTGCCAGCAGCTTAAGGTGGGCCGGGACGACATACAATGAGCAGTTCTTC	CASSLRWAGTTYNEQFF
many	TRBV5-1	TRBJ2-3	16	TRBD1	TGCGCCAGCAGTACTGGGACAGGGAGGAGGACAGATACGCAGTATTTT	CASSTGTGRRTDTQYF
-	TRBV5-1	TRBJ1-1	15	TRBD1	TGCGCCAGCTGGGACAGGGGCAATATGAACACTGAAGCTTTCTTT	CASWDRGNMNTEAFF
many	TRBV28	TRBJ2-1	15	-	TGTGCCAGCAGTTCTACGGACTTGTCCTACAATGAGCAGTTCTTC	CASSSTDLSYNEQFF
-	TRBV20-1	TRBJ2-1	14	TRBD2	TGCAGTGCTATCGGGGGGAGGTCCTACAATGAGCAGTTCTTC	CSAIGGRSYNEQFF
-	TRBV6-1	TRBJ2-7	15	-	TGTGCCAGCAGTGAAGCCGGCTTTAGCTCCTACGAGCAGTACTTC	CASSEAGFSSYEQYF
few	TRBV7-8	TRBJ2-3	15	TRBD2	TGTGCCAGCAGCAACTCGGGAGGGCCAGGGGATACGCAGTATTTT	CASSNSGGPGDTQYF
many	TRBV14	TRBJ2-6	18	TRBD1	TGTGCCAGCAGCCAAGTTGGACAGGGGGCTGGCGGGGCCAACGTCCTGACTTTC	CASSQVGQGAGGANVLTF
many	TRBV5-1	TRBJ2-2	16	TRBD2	TGCGCCAGCAGCTCTTTAGCGGGAGTTATCACCGGGGAGCTGTTTTTT	CASSSLAGVITGELFF
many	TRBV20-1	TRBJ1-4	15	-	TGCAGTGCTAGAGATCAAGCTCCGGTCGACGAAAAACTGTTTTTT	CSARDQAPVDEKLFF
few	TRBV7-2	TRBJ2-5	13	-	TGTGCCAGCAGCTTAGGGGTGTCTGAGACCCAGTACTTC	CASSLGVSETQYF
many	TRBV20-1	TRBJ2-1	13	-	TGCAGTGGGGGAAGCCCTTCGACGAATGAGCAGTTCTTC	CSGGSPSTNEQFF
-	TRBV3-1	TRBJ2-5	15	-	TGTGCCAGCAGCCAAAAAGGCATCAACCAAGAGACCCAGTACTTC	CASSQKGINQETQYF
-	TRBV14	TRBJ2-1	15	-	TGTGCCAGCAGCCAAGGGCCAGCGTACTACAATGAGCAGTTCTTC	CASSQGPAYYNEQFF
many	TRBV5-4	TRBJ2-1	17	-	TGTGCCAGCAGCTTGCCACGAGGCAGGCTTATGCACAATGAGCAGTTCTTC	CASSLPRGRLMHNEQFF
many	TRBV2	TRBJ1-2	12	-	TGTGCCAGCAGGCAAGCCATCTATGGCTACACCTTC	CASRQAIYGYTF
many	TRBV3-1	TRBJ2-2	14	-	TGTGCCAGCAGCCAACTGCGACGCACCGGGGAGCTGTTTTTT	CASSQLRRTGELFF
-	TRBV29-1	TRBJ2-3	14	TRBD1	TGCAGCGTTGAGGCAGGGGGTATGGCAGATACGCAGTATTTT	CSVEAGGMADTQYF
many	TRBV11-2	TRBJ1-1	20	TRBD1	TGTGCCAGCAGCCCACGGGGAATTCCGGGACAGGGTAGTATGAACACTGAAGCTTTCTTT	CASSPRGIPGQGSMNTEAFF